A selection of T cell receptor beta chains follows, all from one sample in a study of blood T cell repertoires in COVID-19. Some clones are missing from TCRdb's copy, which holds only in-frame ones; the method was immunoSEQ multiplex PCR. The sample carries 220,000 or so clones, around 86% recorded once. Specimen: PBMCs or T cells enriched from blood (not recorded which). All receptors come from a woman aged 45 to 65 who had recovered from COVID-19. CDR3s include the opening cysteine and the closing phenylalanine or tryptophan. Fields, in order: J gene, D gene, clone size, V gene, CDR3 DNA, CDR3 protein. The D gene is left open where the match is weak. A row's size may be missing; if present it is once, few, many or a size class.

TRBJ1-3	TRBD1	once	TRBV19	TGTGCCACCAAACAGGGGTCTGATGGAAACACCATATATTTT	CATKQGSDGNTIYF
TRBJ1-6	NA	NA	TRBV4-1	TGCGCCAGCAGCCAAGGGGGAGGGAAGAAGAGGAATTCACCCCTCCACTTT	CASSQGGGKKRNSPLHF
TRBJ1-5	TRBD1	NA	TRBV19	TGTGCCAGTAGTGGGACAGGGAACTACAATCAGCCCCAGCATTTT	CASSGTGNYNQPQHF
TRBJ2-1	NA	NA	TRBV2	TGTGCCAGCAAAAGGCGGGTGACTCGGGAAGATGAGCAGTTCTTC	CASKRRVTREDEQFF
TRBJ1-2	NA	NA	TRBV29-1	TGCAGCGTTGATCGAGTTGGCTATGGCTACACCTTC	CSVDRVGYGYTF
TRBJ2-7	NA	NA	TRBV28	TGTGCCAGCAGTTTCCTACTAGGGTACGAGCAGTACTTC	CASSFLLGYEQYF
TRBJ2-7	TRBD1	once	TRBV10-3	TGTGCCATCAGTGGACAGGGGGCCGACGAGCAGTACTTC	CAISGQGADEQYF
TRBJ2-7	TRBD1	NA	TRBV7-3	TGTGCCAGCAGCTTAACGCCGGGACAGCAGCAGTACTTC	CASSLTPGQQQYF
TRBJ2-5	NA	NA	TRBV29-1	TGCAGCGGATTCCGGGGATTACAAGAGACCCAGTACTTC	CSGFRGLQETQYF
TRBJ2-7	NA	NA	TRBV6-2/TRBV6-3	TGTGCCAGCAGCCATAATCGCTACGAGCAGTACTTC	CASSHNRYEQYF
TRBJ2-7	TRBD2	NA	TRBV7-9	TGTGCCAGCAGCCCCGGGCTAGCGGTCTACGAGCAGTACTTC	CASSPGLAVYEQYF
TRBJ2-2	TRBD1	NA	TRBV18	TGTGCCACCAAAGGACAGGGAAACACCGGGGAGCTGTTTTTT	CATKGQGNTGELFF
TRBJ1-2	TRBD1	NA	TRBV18	TGTGCCAGCTCACCGTCCGGGACAGCGAACTATGGCTACACCTTC	CASSPSGTANYGYTF
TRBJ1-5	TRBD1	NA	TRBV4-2	TGTGCCAGCAGCCGTACAGGGGGCACTCAGCCCCAGCATTTT	CASSRTGGTQPQHF
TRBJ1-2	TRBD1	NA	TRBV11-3	TGTGCCAGCAGCTCCGGACAGGGACCCTATGGCTACACCTTC	CASSSGQGPYGYTF
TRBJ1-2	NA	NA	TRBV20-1	TGCAGTGCGAAGGTGGGGGCCGCCGCCACCTTC	CSAKVGAAATF
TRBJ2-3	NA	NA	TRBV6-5	TGTGCTACAGCAGTGGGAGATACGCAGTATTTT	CATAVGDTQYF
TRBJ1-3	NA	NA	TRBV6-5	TGTGCCAGCAGCCGGACAGTCTCTGGAAACACCATATATTTT	CASSRTVSGNTIYF
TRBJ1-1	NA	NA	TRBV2	TGTGCCAGCATGGGCCAGGGGAACACTGAAGCTTTCTTT	CASMGQGNTEAFF
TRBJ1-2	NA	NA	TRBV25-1	TGTGCCAGCAGAAAAACAGGGAGTTCTCCTAACTATGGCTACACCTTC	CASRKTGSSPNYGYTF
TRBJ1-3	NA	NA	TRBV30	TGTGCCTGGAGTTCGGGTTTCGGTGGAAACACCATATATTTT	CAWSSGFGGNTIYF
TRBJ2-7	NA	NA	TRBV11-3	TGTGCCAGCAGCTTAGCCCGGACAGTCGAGGGCTACGAGCAGTACTTC	CASSLARTVEGYEQYF
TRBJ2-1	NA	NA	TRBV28	TGTGCCAGCAGTGAGCCACTAGCCTGGGAGCAGTTCTTC	CASSEPLAWEQFF
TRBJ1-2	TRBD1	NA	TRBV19	TGTGCCGTACGGGACAGGGGGGGGCATGGCTACACCTTC	CAVRDRGGHGYTF
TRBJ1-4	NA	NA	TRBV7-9	TGTGCCAGCAGCCCAGGAACCAGGGGTTCAACTAATGAAAAACTGTTTTTT	CASSPGTRGSTNEKLFF
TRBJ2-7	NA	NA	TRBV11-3	TGTGCCAGCAGCTTCCCTGGCGGGCCTCCCTACGAGCAGTACTTC	CASSFPGGPPYEQYF
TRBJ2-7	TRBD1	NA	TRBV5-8	TGTGCCAGCCGATCGGGACAGATCTACGAGCAGTACTTC	CASRSGQIYEQYF
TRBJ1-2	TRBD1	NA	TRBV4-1	TGCGCCAGCAGCGGAGCAGGGACAGGGCGACCCAACTATGGCTACACCTTC	CASSGAGTGRPNYGYTF
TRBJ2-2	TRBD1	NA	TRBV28	TGTGCCAGCAGTTTTTCAGGGGGCACCGGGGAGCTGTTTTTT	CASSFSGGTGELFF
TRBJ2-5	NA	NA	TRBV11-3	TGTGCCAGCAGGAGGAGGGGGGGTTATGAGACCCAGTACTTC	CASRRRGGYETQYF
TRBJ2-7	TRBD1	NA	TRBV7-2	TGTGCCAGCAGCTTAGGGCTGGGACAGGAAGCTACGAAGCAGTACTTC	CASSLGLGQEATKQYF